This T cell receptor (beta chain) emerged from a study of PD-1 blockade in classical Hodgkin lymphoma. Sequenced by immunoSEQ multiplex PCR; TCRdb stores in-frame clones only, minus some. Counted here are about 18,000 clones, about nine tenths occurring once; the ten biggest clones make up around 12%. All trial patients relapsed after autologous stem cell transplantation. The ends were cut back, 1 base at V and 6 bases at J, with 9 bases in the middle. The CDR3 is made up of 13 amino acids. Germline CDR1 and CDR2: SGHVS and FNYEAQ. Study conclusions and caveats: Diversity in CD4+ TCRs, unlike that measured in CD8+ TCRs, had risen significantly by C4D1. Patients newly diagnosed and complete responders had comparable baseline diversity. Patients were excluded if nivolumab began under 1 year after ASCT (the autologous transplant). Before treatment, TCR diversity in newly diagnosed patients was reportedly lower than in healthy donors.

Remarks on this clone: Its target is not known.

V and J are TRBV7-6 and TRBJ1-1; D is possibly TRBD1 (6 bases). Sequenced material: peripheral blood mononuclear cells (PBMCs), taken before the second cycle of nivolumab. The receptor was isolated from a human donor with classical Hodgkin lymphoma. As DNA, the CDR3 is TGTGCCAGCAGCTTAGGGGGGGGGCCTGAAGCTTTCTTT. Translating it yields CASSLGGGPEAFF.